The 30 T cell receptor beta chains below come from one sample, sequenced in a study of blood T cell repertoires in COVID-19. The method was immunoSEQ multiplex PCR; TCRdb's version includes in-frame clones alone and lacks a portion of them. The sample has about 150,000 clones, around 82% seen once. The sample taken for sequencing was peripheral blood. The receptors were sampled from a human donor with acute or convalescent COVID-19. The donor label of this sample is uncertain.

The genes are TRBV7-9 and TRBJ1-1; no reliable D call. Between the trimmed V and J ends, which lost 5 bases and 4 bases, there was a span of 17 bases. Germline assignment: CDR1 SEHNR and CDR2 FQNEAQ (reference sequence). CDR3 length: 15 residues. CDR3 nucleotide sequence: TGTGCCAGCAGCACCCGGACGGGATTCGGCACTGAAGCTTTCTTT. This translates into CASSTRTGFGTEAFF. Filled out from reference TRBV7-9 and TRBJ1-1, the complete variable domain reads DTGVSQNPRHKITKRGQNVTFRCDPISEHNRLYWYRQTLGQGPEFLTYFQNEAQLEKSRLLSDRFSAERPKGSFSTLEIQRTEQGDSAMYLCASSTRTGFGTEAFFGQGTRLTVV.

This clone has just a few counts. For the CDR3, the DNA is TGTGCCAGCCGATCCGACAGGGAAGGTGAGCAGTTCTTC. This codes for CASRSDREGEQFF. V is TRBV6-5 and J is TRBJ2-1; TRBD1 matches at 7 bases. Germline CDR1 is MNHEY and CDR2 is SVGAGI. The CDR3 is 13 residues long. J was trimmed by 9 bases and V by 8 bases; bases with no gene match: 10.

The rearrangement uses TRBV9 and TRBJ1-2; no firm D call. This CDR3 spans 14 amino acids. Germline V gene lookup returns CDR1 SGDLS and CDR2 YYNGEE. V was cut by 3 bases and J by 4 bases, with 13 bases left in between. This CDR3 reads CASSGLVGPYGYTF. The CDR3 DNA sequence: TGTGCCAGCAGCGGCCTCGTGGGCCCCTATGGCTACACCTTC. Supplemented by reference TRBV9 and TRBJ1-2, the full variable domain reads DSGVTQTPKHLITATGQRVTLRCSPRSGDLSVYWYQQSLDQGLQFLIQYYNGEERAKGNILERFSAQQFPDLHSELNLSSLELGDSALYFCASSGLVGPYGYTFGSGTRLTVV.

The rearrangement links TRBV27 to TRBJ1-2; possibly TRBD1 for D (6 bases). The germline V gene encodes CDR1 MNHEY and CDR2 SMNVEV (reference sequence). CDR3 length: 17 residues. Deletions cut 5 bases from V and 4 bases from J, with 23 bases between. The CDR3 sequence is CASSPRQASLGSYGYTF. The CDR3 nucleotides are TGTGCCAGCAGTCCCAGACAGGCTTCGCTCGGGTCCTATGGCTACACCTTC.

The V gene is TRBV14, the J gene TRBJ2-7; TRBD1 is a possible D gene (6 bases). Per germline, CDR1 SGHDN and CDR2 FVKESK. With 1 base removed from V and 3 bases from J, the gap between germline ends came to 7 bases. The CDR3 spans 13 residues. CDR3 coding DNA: TGTGCCAGCAGCCAAGGGACAGACTACGAGCAGTACTTC. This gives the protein CASSQGTDYEQYF.

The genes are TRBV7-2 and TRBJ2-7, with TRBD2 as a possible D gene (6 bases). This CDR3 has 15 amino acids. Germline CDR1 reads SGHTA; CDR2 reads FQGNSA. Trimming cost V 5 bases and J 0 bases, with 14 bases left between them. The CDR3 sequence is CASSLSGTGSYEQYF. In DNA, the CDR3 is TGTGCCAGCAGCCTTTCCGGGACTGGCTCCTACGAGCAGTACTTC.

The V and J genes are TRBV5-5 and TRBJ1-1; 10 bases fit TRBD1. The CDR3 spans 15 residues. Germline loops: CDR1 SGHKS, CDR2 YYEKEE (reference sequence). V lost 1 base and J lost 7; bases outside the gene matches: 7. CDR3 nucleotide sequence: TGTGCCAGCAGCTTGCGACAGGGGGCGCTCGATGAAGCTTTCTTT. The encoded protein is CASSLRQGALDEAFF.

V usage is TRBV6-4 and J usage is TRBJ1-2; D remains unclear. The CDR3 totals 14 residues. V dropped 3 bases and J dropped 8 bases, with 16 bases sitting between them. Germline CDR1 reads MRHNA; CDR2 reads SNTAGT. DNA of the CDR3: TGTGCCAGCAGTGAAACGGACGGGGTCTCAGGCTACACCTTC. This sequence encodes CASSETDGVSGYTF.

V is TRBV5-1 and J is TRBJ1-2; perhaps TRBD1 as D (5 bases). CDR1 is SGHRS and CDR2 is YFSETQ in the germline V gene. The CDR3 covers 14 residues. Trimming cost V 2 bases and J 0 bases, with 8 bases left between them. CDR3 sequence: CASSLQEANYGYTF. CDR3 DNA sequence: TGCGCCAGCAGCTTACAGGAAGCTAACTATGGCTACACCTTC. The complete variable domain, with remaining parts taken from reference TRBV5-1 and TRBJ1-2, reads KAGVTQTPRYLIKTRGQQVTLSCSPISGHRSVSWYQQTPGQGLQFLFEYFSETQRNKGNFPGRFSGRQFSNSRSEMNVSTLELGDSALYLCASSLQEANYGYTFGSGTRLTVV.

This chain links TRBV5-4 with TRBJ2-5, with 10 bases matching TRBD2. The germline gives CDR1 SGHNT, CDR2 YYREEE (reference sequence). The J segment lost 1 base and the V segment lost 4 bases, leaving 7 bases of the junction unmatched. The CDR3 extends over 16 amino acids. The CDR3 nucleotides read TGTGCCAGCAGCACGGCTAGCGGGGGTTTCCAAGAGACCCAGTACTTC. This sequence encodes CASSTASGGFQETQYF.

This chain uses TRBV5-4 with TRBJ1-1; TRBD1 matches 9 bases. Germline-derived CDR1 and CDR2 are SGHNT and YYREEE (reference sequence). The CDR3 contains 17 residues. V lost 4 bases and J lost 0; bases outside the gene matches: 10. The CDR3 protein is CASSPARTGAMNTEAFF. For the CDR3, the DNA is TGTGCCAGCAGCCCCGCGAGGACAGGGGCGATGAACACTGAAGCTTTCTTT.

The CDR3 DNA sequence: TGTGCCAGCAGGGCCCACGGGATGGAGCCCCAGCATTTT. Its translation: CASRAHGMEPQHF. This chain connects TRBV2 to TRBJ1-5; D remains unclear. Germline V gene data show CDR1 as SNHLY and CDR2 as FYNNEI. The CDR3 totals 13 residues. The ends were cut back, 6 bases at V and 8 bases at J, with 14 bases in the middle.

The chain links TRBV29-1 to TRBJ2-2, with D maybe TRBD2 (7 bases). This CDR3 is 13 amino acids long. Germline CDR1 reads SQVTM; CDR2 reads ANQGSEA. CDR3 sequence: CTSRGGNTGELFF. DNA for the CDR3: TGCACTTCTAGGGGGGGGAACACCGGGGAGCTGTTTTTT.

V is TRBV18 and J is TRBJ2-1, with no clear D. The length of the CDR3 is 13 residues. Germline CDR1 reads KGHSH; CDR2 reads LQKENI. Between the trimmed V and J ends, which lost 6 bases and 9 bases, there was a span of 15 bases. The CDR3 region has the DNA TGTGCCAGCTCGAGGCTCCCGGCTGGTGAGCAGTTCTTC. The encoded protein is CASSRLPAGEQFF.

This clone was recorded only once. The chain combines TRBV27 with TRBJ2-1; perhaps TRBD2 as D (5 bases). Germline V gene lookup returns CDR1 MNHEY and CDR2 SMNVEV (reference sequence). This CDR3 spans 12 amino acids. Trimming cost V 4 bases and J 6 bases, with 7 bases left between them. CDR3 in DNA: TGTGCCAGCAGTTCGGGGTCCAATGAGCAGTTCTTC. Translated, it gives CASSSGSNEQFF.

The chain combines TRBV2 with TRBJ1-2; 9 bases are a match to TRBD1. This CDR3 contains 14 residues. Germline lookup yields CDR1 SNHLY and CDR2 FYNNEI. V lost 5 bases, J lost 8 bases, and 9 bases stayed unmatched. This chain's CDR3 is CASSPGQGGHGYTF. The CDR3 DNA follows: TGTGCCAGCAGTCCGGGACAGGGTGGCCACGGCTACACCTTC.

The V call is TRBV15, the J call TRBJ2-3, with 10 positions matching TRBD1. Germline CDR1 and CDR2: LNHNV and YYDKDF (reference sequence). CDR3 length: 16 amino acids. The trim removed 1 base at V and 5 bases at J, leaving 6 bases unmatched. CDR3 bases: TGTGCCACCAGCAGAGGGCGACAGGGGGCCTTAGATACGCAGTATTTT. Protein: CATSRGRQGALDTQYF.

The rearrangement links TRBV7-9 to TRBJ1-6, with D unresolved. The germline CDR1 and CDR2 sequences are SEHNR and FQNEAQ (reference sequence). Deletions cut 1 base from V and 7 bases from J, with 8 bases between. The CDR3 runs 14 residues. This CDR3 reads CASSLGLPNSPLHF. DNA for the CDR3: TGTGCCAGCAGCTTAGGTCTTCCGAATTCACCCCTCCACTTT.

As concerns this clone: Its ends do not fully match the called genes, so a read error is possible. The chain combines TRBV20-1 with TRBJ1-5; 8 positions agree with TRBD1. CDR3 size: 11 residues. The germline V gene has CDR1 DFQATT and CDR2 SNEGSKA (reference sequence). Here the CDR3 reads CSARSPGQDLF. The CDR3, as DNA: TGCAGTGCTAGATCGCCGGGACAGGACCTTTTT.

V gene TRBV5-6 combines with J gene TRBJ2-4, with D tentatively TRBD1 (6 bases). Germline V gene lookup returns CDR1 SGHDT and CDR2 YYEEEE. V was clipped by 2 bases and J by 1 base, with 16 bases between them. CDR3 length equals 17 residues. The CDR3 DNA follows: TGTGCCAGCAGCTTTGTCGGGGCAGGGGAGGCCAAAAACATTCAGTACTTC. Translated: CASSFVGAGEAKNIQYF.

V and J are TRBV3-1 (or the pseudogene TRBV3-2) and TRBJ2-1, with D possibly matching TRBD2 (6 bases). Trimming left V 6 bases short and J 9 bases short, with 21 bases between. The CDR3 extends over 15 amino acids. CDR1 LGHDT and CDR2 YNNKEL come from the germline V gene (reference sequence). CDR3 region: CASSPLGSATSEQFF. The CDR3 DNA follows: TGTGCCAGCAGTCCCCTCGGGAGCGCTACGAGTGAGCAGTTCTTC.

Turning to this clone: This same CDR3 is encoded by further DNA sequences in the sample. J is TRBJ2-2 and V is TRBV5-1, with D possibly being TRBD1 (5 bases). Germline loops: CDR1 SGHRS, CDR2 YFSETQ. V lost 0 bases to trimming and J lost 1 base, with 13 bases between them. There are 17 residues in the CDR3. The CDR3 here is CASSLAFRTGNTGELFF. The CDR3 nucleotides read TGCGCCAGCAGCTTGGCTTTCCGAACAGGGAACACCGGGGAGCTGTTTTTT.

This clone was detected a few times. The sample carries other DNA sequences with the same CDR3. CDR3 region: CAIGQGYEQYF. For the CDR3, the DNA is TGTGCCATCGGACAGGGCTACGAGCAGTACTTC. The rearrangement joins TRBV10-3 to TRBJ2-7; 8 nucleotides agree with TRBD1. Germline V gene data show CDR1 as ENHRY and CDR2 as SYGVKD. The CDR3 sequence is 11 residues long. V gave up 8 bases and J gave up 3 bases; unmatched junction bases: 0.

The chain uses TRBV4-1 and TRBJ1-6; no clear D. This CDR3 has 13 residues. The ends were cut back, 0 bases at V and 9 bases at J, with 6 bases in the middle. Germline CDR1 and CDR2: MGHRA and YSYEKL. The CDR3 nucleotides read TGCGCCAGCAGCCAAGATTCCATTTCACCCCTCCACTTT. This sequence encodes CASSQDSISPLHF.

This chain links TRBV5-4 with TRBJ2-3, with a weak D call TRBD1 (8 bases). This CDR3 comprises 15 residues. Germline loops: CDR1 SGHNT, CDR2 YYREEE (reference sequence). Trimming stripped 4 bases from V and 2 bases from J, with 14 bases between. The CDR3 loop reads CASSGGDRFTDTQYF. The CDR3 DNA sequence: TGTGCCAGCAGCGGGGGGGACAGGTTCACAGATACGCAGTATTTT.

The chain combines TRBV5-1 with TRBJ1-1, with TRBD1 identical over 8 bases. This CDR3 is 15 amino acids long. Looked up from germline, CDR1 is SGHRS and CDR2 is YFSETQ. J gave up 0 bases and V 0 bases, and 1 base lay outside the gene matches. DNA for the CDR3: TGCGCCAGCAGCTTGGGGGGACAGGTGAACACTGAAGCTTTCTTT. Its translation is CASSLGGQVNTEAFF.

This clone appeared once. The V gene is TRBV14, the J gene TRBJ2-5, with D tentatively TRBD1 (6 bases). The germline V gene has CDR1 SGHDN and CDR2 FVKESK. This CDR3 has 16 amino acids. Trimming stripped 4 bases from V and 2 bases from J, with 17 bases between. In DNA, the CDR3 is TGTGCCAGCAGCCCAGTTCACGGCAGGGGACAAGAGACCCAGTACTTC. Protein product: CASSPVHGRGQETQYF.

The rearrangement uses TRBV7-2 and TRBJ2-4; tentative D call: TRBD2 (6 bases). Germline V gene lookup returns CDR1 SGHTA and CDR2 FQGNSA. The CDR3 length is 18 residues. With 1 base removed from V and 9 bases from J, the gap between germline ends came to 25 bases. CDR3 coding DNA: TGTGCCAGCAGCTTAGGCCCGCGTACTAGCCGACAGTACGGCATTCAGTACTTC. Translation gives CASSLGPRTSRQYGIQYF.

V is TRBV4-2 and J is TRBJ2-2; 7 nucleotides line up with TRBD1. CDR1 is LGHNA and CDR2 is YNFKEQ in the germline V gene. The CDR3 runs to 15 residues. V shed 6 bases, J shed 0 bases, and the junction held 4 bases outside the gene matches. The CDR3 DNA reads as TGTGCCAGCAGTTCCGGACAGGCGAACACCGGGGAGCTGTTTTTT. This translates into CASSSGQANTGELFF.

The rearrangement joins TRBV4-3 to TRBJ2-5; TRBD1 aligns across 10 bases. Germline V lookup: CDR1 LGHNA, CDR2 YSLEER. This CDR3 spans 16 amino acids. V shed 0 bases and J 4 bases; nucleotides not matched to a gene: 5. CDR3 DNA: TGCGCCAGCAGCCAAGACAGGACAGGGGGGGTAGAGACCCAGTACTTC. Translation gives CASSQDRTGGVETQYF.